The rows below give T cell receptor beta chains drawn from one sample of a study of cytomegalovirus exposure and HLA in healthy donors. TCRdb's table, derived via immunoSEQ multiplex PCR, lists solely in-frame clones and lacks some. In the table there are some 170,000 clones, just under 85% of which are singletons. Input material: PBMCs. These receptors were collected from a man aged 25-45 years in good health and CMV-seropositive. The CDR3 runs from the conserved cysteine through the conserved F or W. Each record gives: J gene, V gene, clone size, D gene, CDR3 DNA, CDR3 protein. D genes are given only for firm matches. Clone size is given for some rows only: seen once, a few or many times, or a class if the clone is expanded.

TRBJ2-1 | TRBV5-4 | - | TRBD2 | TGTGCCAGCAGCTTGGGACTAGCGGGGGCCTACAATGAGCAGTTCTTC | CASSLGLAGAYNEQFF
TRBJ1-2 | TRBV7-2 | - | - | TGTGCCAGCAGCCTCAGAGCGGCAGAGTATGGCTACACCTTC | CASSLRAAEYGYTF
TRBJ2-1 | TRBV7-6 | - | TRBD1 | TGTGCCAGCAGCTTAAGGGCAGGGGGTGATAGGGCCTACAATGAGCAGTTCTTC | CASSLRAGGDRAYNEQFF
TRBJ2-7 | TRBV5-1 | - | TRBD2 | TGCGCCAGCAGCTTGGGCCTGGGAGCGGGGGGCTTGGGCGAGCAGTACTTC | CASSLGLGAGGLGEQYF
TRBJ2-6 | TRBV5-1 | - | TRBD1 | TGCGCCAGCAGCGAAGGGACAGCACATGAGGCCAACGTCCTGACTTTC | CASSEGTAHEANVLTF
TRBJ1-5 | TRBV5-1 | - | - | TGCGCCAGCACAATTGGGCCTGGGAATCAGCCCCAGCATTTT | CASTIGPGNQPQHF
TRBJ1-6 | TRBV7-2 | few | TRBD1 | TGTGCCAGCACCTGGGGGACAGGGGGGTCACCCCTCCACTTT | CASTWGTGGSPLHF
TRBJ1-5 | TRBV7-3 | - | TRBD1 | TGTGCCAGCAGCCCCGGACAGGGAGGCCAGCCCCAGCATTTT | CASSPGQGGQPQHF
TRBJ1-5 | TRBV27 | - | - | TGTGCCAGCAGTCCCTGGGGGAGGAATCAGCCCCAGCATTTT | CASSPWGRNQPQHF
TRBJ1-5 | TRBV7-2 | once | - | TGTGCCAGCAGCTTCGGTGGGGCAGGGGAACAGCCCCAGCATTTT | CASSFGGAGEQPQHF
TRBJ2-5 | TRBV20-1 | - | - | TGCAGTGCCAGCGTTAGGGAGACCCAGTACTTC | CSASVRETQYF
TRBJ2-5 | TRBV7-6 | - | - | TGTGCCAGCAGCCCGATGGCGGGGGCTTCAGAGACCCAGTACTTC | CASSPMAGASETQYF
TRBJ1-6 | TRBV19 | few | - | TGTGCCAGTAGTATCCGACAGGCTTATAATTCACCCCTCCACTTT | CASSIRQAYNSPLHF
TRBJ2-3 | TRBV7-8 | - | - | TGTGCCAGCAGCCTAGGGGCTGCGGGCGGACCCTATACGCAGTATTTT | CASSLGAAGGPYTQYF
TRBJ2-5 | TRBV9 | - | - | TGTGCCAGCAGCGTAGTGGCGGAAGAGACCCAGTACTTC | CASSVVAEETQYF
TRBJ2-2 | TRBV19 | - | TRBD1 | TGTGCCAGTAGTCCGGGACAGGGGGTCACCGGGGAGCTGTTTTTT | CASSPGQGVTGELFF
TRBJ2-7 | TRBV18 | - | TRBD1 | TGTGCCAGCTCACCCCGGACAGGGGGTAGCTCCTACGAGCAGTACTTC | CASSPRTGGSSYEQYF
TRBJ1-2 | TRBV5-1 | - | - | TGCGCCAGCAGCTTGGAATTGTCAGGGGATGGCTACACCTTC | CASSLELSGDGYTF
TRBJ2-7 | TRBV13 | - | TRBD2 | TGTGCCAGCAGCTCGACCGGGACTAGCTCTTCGAGCGAGCAGTACTTC | CASSSTGTSSSSEQYF
TRBJ1-5 | TRBV9 | - | - | TGTGCCAGCAGCGTATCGGGGGAAAGCAATCAGCCCCAGCATTTT | CASSVSGESNQPQHF
TRBJ1-6 | TRBV7-3 | - | - | TGTGCCAGCAGCACCGGGTTTTATAATTCACCCCTCCACTTT | CASSTGFYNSPLHF
TRBJ1-5 | TRBV30 | - | TRBD1 | TGTGCCTGGGAGGACAGGGTGGGTCAGCCCCAGCATTTT | CAWEDRVGQPQHF
TRBJ1-5 | TRBV6-6 | - | - | TGTGCCAGCAGTTACTCCCCTGACAGGACTCAGCCCCAGCATTTT | CASSYSPDRTQPQHF
TRBJ2-7 | TRBV4-3 | - | TRBD2 | TGCGCCAGCAGCCAAGGAAGCGGGGGTATCCACGAGCAGTACTTC | CASSQGSGGIHEQYF
TRBJ2-2 | TRBV6-1 | - | - | TGTGCCAGCAGTGGGGGCGACACCGGGGAGCTGTTTTTT | CASSGGDTGELFF
TRBJ2-5 | TRBV6-5 | - | - | TGTGCCAGCAACCTACTAGCCCACGGGGCCCAGTACTTC | CASNLLAHGAQYF
TRBJ1-2 | TRBV4-3 | - | TRBD1 | TGCGCCAGCAGCCAAGGAGGGGGCCCCTATGGCTACACCTTC | CASSQGGGPYGYTF
TRBJ1-1 | TRBV2 | - | TRBD1 | TGTGCCAGCAAGTCCTCAACAGGGGGAGACACTGAAGCTTTCTTT | CASKSSTGGDTEAFF
TRBJ1-5 | TRBV30 | - | TRBD1 | TGTGCCTGGGCCGACAGGGGGGGTCAGCCCCAGCATTTT | CAWADRGGQPQHF
TRBJ2-7 | TRBV19 | - | - | TGTGCCAGTAGTAGAGACAGCGCCTACGAGCAGTACTTC | CASSRDSAYEQYF
TRBJ1-5 | TRBV4-2 | - | - | TGTGCCAGCAGCCAAGAGGGGGGGACCAGCAATCAGCCCCAGCATTTT | CASSQEGGTSNQPQHF
TRBJ1-3 | TRBV14 | - | - | TGTGCCAGCAGCCAAGATGCCGGGTCTGGAAACACCATATATTTT | CASSQDAGSGNTIYF
TRBJ2-7 | TRBV27 | - | TRBD1 | TGTGCCAGCAGTTTATCATCCAGGGGGTATTTCGAGCAGTACTTC | CASSLSSRGYFEQYF
TRBJ2-3 | TRBV9 | - | - | TGTGCCAGCAGCGTAGTAGCGCGTGGGGGGGATACGCAGTATTTT | CASSVVARGGDTQYF
TRBJ2-1 | TRBV19 | - | TRBD2 | TGTGCCAGTAGACTTACTAGCGGGGACTACAATGAGCAGTTCTTC | CASRLTSGDYNEQFF
TRBJ1-2 | TRBV18 | - | TRBD1 | TGTGCCAGCTCACCACAGGGGGCTGGGGGCTACACCTTC | CASSPQGAGGYTF
TRBJ1-2 | TRBV6-1 | - | - | TGTGCCAGCAGTGAATTCAGCGCAGCTAACTATGGCTACACCTTC | CASSEFSAANYGYTF
TRBJ2-7 | TRBV10-3 | - | TRBD2 | TGTGCCATCAGTGCAGCGGGGGAAAACTACGAGCAGTACTTC | CAISAAGENYEQYF
TRBJ2-5 | TRBV7-2 | - | TRBD2 | TGTGCCAGCAGCTCCCCGGGAGGGATTGGGGAGACCCAGTACTTC | CASSSPGGIGETQYF
TRBJ1-5 | TRBV28 | - | - | TGTGCCAGCAGTCCCCTGGAGAATAGCAATCAGCCCCAGCATTTT | CASSPLENSNQPQHF
TRBJ1-2 | TRBV7-9 | - | TRBD1 | TGTGCCAGCAGCCGGACAGGGGTCTATGGCTACACCTTC | CASSRTGVYGYTF
TRBJ2-1 | TRBV11-3 | - | - | TGTGCCAGCAGTCACAGGGAGCACGAGCAGTTCTTC | CASSHREHEQFF
TRBJ2-3 | TRBV7-2 | few | - | TGTGCCAGCACCGCACTAGATACGCAGTATTTT | CASTALDTQYF
TRBJ1-3 | TRBV19 | - | - | TGTGCCAGTAGACAGGCCCCTGTCTCTGGAAACACCATATATTTT | CASRQAPVSGNTIYF
TRBJ1-1 | TRBV6-5 | - | TRBD1 | TGTGCCAGCAGTGGAACCGGGACAGCGAACACTGAAGCTTTCTTT | CASSGTGTANTEAFF
TRBJ2-7 | TRBV7-2 | - | TRBD2 | TGTGCCAGCGGCCTCCCCAAGTCCGGGGGGGCTTCTAGCTACGAGCAGTACTTC | CASGLPKSGGASSYEQYF
TRBJ1-2 | TRBV2 | - | - | TGTGCCAGCTCTCGTTGGGGGGGGCACGACTCTGGCTACACCTTC | CASSRWGGHDSGYTF